Below are 2 T cell receptor beta chains sequenced from a single sample in a study of OX40 agonist ivuxolimab in advanced cancers. The data were produced by immunoSEQ multiplex PCR, yet TCRdb's version contains in-frame clones alone and is incomplete. This sample has some 100,000 clones, with 84% found just once. Sample: CD4+ or CD8+ T cells sorted from blood, taken in a trial of the OX40 agonist ivuxolimab. The receptors stem from an adult with an advanced solid tumor such as melanoma, head and neck, liver or kidney cancer.

This chain joins TRBV4-2 and TRBJ2-5; tentative D call: TRBD1 (6 bases). Germline V gene sequence: CDR1 LGHNA, CDR2 YNFKEQ. V was trimmed by 0 bases and J by 1 base, leaving 9 bases between them. The CDR3 totals 15 residues. CDR3 in DNA: TGTGCCAGCAGCCAAGACCGAGGGGGCCAAGAGACCCAGTACTTC. Amino acids: CASSQDRGGQETQYF.

V and J are TRBV19 and TRBJ1-1; weak D call: TRBD1 (6 bases). Germline CDR1 reads LNHDA; CDR2 reads SQIVND (reference sequence). The CDR3 contains 16 residues. V shed 5 bases and J shed 1 base, with 17 bases lying between them. The CDR3 spells CASSAYRVYRNTEAFF. The CDR3 coding sequence is TGTGCCAGTAGTGCATACAGGGTGTATAGGAACACTGAAGCTTTCTTT. Together with reference TRBV19 and TRBJ1-1, the CDR3 gives the full variable domain: DGGITQSPKYLFRKEGQNVTLSCEQNLNHDAMYWYRQDPGQGLRLIYYSQIVNDFQKGDIAEGYSVSREKKESFPLTVTSAQKNPTAFYLCASSAYRVYRNTEAFFGQGTRLTVV.